This entry lists 27 T cell receptor beta chains sequenced from one sample in a study of CD8 T cells in Susac syndrome. Reverse transcription of about 0.45 to 1 ug RNA was performed with random hexamers. TCRdb redid the calling of the immunoSEQ multiplex PCR reads with MiXCR, one entry per CDR3 protein. The sample holds 70,000 or so distinct CDR3 sequences, roughly 95% seen once. Sequencing was carried out using CD8+ T cells from PBMCs. The source of these receptors is a human donor with multiple sclerosis.

The V and J genes are TRBV2 and TRBJ1-1; no clear D gene. CDR3 length equals 13 residues. Trimming removed 3 bases from V and 8 bases from J, with 13 bases in between. Germline V CDR1 and CDR2: SNHLY, FYNNEI. As DNA, the CDR3 is TGTGCCAGCAGTGAGGAACAGCCAAAAGAAGCTTTCTTT. It is translated as CASSEEQPKEAFF.

This clonotype was observed a handful of times. The V gene is TRBV29-1, the J gene TRBJ2-7, with 7 bases aligning to TRBD1. Germline V gene data show CDR1 as SQVTM and CDR2 as ANQGSEA. CDR3 length: 12 amino acids. Unmatched junction bases numbered 2, after V lost 6 bases and J lost 0 bases. The CDR3 nucleotides are TGCAGCGTGTGGGACAGCTCCTACGAGCAGTACTTC. As protein: CSVWDSSYEQYF.

The V call is TRBV27, the J call TRBJ2-7; D perhaps matches TRBD2 (6 bases). This CDR3 has 14 residues. Germline CDR1 reads MNHEY; CDR2 reads SMNVEV (reference sequence). Trimming took 5 bases from V and 4 from J, leaving 15 bases between them. The CDR3 region has the DNA TGTGCCAGCAGTCCGGCGGGACCCGGGTACGAGCAGTACTTC. Translation gives CASSPAGPGYEQYF.

This rearrangement joins TRBV6-2 or TRBV6-3 to TRBJ2-1; 10 bases map to TRBD2. The CDR3 loop spans 13 amino acids. J lost 2 bases, V lost 10 bases, and 2 bases had no gene match. Germline assignment: CDR1 MNHEY and CDR2 SVGEGT. CDR3 nucleotide sequence: TGTGCCATCGGACTAGCGGCCTACAATGAGCAGTTCTTC. It is translated as CAIGLAAYNEQFF.

The CDR3 loop is CASPILSGSSSNEQFF. The CDR3 DNA sequence: TGTGCCAGCCCAATCCTTAGCGGGAGTTCTTCCAATGAGCAGTTCTTC. V is TRBV5-4 and J is TRBJ2-1, with TRBD2 matching 9 bases. V lost 7 bases, J lost 6 bases, and 14 bases stayed unmatched. Germline CDR1 SGHNT, CDR2 YYREEE (reference sequence). The CDR3 contains 16 residues.

The CDR3 region is CASSYETSGSLSEQFF. DNA for the CDR3: TGTGCCAGCAGCTATGAAACTAGCGGGAGTTTGAGCGAGCAGTTCTTC. The gene calls are TRBV7-6 and TRBJ2-1; 11 bases match TRBD2. The CDR3 extends over 16 amino acids. From germline, CDR1 is SGHVS and CDR2 FNYEAQ. Germline trimming cut 4 bases from V and 10 bases from J; bases unmatched to any gene: 12.

This clonotype was picked up a small number of times. The chain has TRBV5-4 and TRBJ2-1; D is unclear. Germline CDR1 is SGHNT and CDR2 is YYREEE (reference sequence). This CDR3 region has 13 residues. With 1 base removed from V and 7 bases from J, the gap between germline ends came to 9 bases. CDR3 sequence (DNA): TGTGCCAGCAGCTTGTTCGGTGGTAATGAGCAGTTCTTC. It specifies CASSLFGGNEQFF.

The rearrangement uses TRBV30 and TRBJ2-2; no clear D gene. Trimming took 3 bases from V and 0 from J, leaving 8 bases between them. CDR1 is GTSNPN, CDR2 SVGIG, per germline (reference sequence). The CDR3 runs 14 residues. The DNA for the CDR3 is TGTGCCTGGAGAGGCACAACGAACACCGGGGAGCTGTTTTTT. It translates to CAWRGTTNTGELFF.

This rearrangement joins TRBV29-1 to TRBJ2-2; TRBD1 matches 9 bases. The V gene's germline CDR1 is SQVTM and CDR2 ANQGSEA. J gave up 6 bases and V 6 bases, and 8 bases lay outside the gene matches. The CDR3 totals 14 residues. CDR3 sequence: CSVSGTGKAGELFF. DNA of the CDR3: TGCAGCGTCTCCGGGACAGGGAAGGCCGGGGAGCTGTTTTTT.

V usage is TRBV7-9 and J usage is TRBJ1-2, with no clear D. The CDR3 totals 14 residues. Trimming pared 4 bases from V and 3 bases from J, leaving 12 bases between. CDR1 is SEHNR, CDR2 FQNEAQ, per germline (reference sequence). The CDR3 region has the DNA TGTGCCAGCAGCTCAACGGGAGACGACTATGGCTACACCTTC. Residues: CASSSTGDDYGYTF.

The V call is TRBV30, the J call TRBJ2-7; a weak D match, TRBD2 (5 bases). The CDR3 sequence is 14 residues long. CDR1 and CDR2 from the germline V gene are GTSNPN and SVGIG (reference sequence). Trimming stripped 2 bases from V and 3 bases from J, with 14 bases between. The CDR3 here is CAWSLQRRYYEQYF. Written as DNA, the CDR3 is TGTGCCTGGAGTCTTCAGCGGAGATACTACGAGCAGTACTTC. Full variable domain (remainder filled in from reference TRBV30 and TRBJ2-7): SQTIHQWPATLVQPVGSPLSLECTVEGTSNPNLYWYRQAAGRGLQLLFYSVGIGQISSEVPQNLSASRPQDRQFILSSKKLLLSDSGFYLCAWSLQRRYYEQYFGPGTRLTVT.

The genes are TRBV11-2 and TRBJ2-7; D ambiguous. V was clipped by 0 bases and J by 5 bases, with 2 bases between them. Germline V gives CDR1 SGHAT, CDR2 FQNNGV. This CDR3 has 11 residues. DNA for the CDR3: TGTGCCAGCAGCTTAGAAGACGAGCAGTACTTC. Protein product: CASSLEDEQYF.

J is TRBJ1-4 and V is TRBV13, with TRBD1 identical over 7 bases. The length of the CDR3 is 14 residues. Germline loops: CDR1 PRHDT, CDR2 FYEKMQ (reference sequence). V trimming: 4 bases; J trimming: 4 bases; junction bases outside the gene matches: 3. CDR3 sequence (DNA): TGTGCCAGCAGCTCGACAGGGCTTAATGAAAAACTGTTTTTT. It codes for CASSSTGLNEKLFF.

The V and J genes are TRBV27 and TRBJ1-6; maybe TRBD1 (5 bases). This CDR3 contains 14 residues. V shed 11 bases and J shed 5 bases, with 16 bases lying between them. The germline V gene encodes CDR1 MNHEY and CDR2 SMNVEV (reference sequence). The CDR3 here is CAHPLGEDNSPLHF. In nucleotides, the CDR3 is TGTGCCCACCCGTTGGGGGAGGATAATTCACCCCTCCACTTT.

The chain joins TRBV6-1 to TRBJ1-5; D is ambiguous. Looked up from germline, CDR1 is MNHNS and CDR2 is SASEGT. The germline V and J ends were trimmed by 7 bases and 10 bases, with 14 bases remaining between them. The CDR3 has 12 residues. The CDR3 sequence is CASMPGEAPQHF. The DNA for the CDR3 is TGTGCCAGCATGCCCGGGGAGGCACCCCAGCATTTT.

This chain connects TRBV3-1 to TRBJ2-1, with 8 positions matching TRBD2. The CDR3 loop spans 17 amino acids. The J segment lost 0 bases and the V segment lost 4 bases, leaving 8 bases of the junction unmatched. The germline gives CDR1 LGHDT, CDR2 YNNKEL (reference sequence). The CDR3 protein is CASSLLLAGTSYNEQFF. The CDR3 region has the DNA TGTGCCAGCAGCCTCCTGTTAGCGGGAACCTCCTACAATGAGCAGTTCTTC.

The rearrangement links TRBV19 to TRBJ2-1, with D possibly TRBD2 on 5 matching bases. The CDR3 is 12 amino acids. CDR1 is LNHDA and CDR2 is SQIVND in the germline V gene (reference sequence). The ends were cut back, 6 bases at V and 10 bases at J, with 13 bases in the middle. Here the CDR3 reads CASSPYSGEQFF. The DNA for the CDR3 is TGTGCCAGTAGCCCCTATTCGGGGGAGCAGTTCTTC.

For the CDR3, the DNA is TGCAGCGTGCGCGCACCGGGACTCCAAGAGACCCAGTACTTC. Amino acid sequence: CSVRAPGLQETQYF. The chain employs TRBV29-1 and TRBJ2-5, with a tentative D call TRBD2 (6 bases). Trimming removed 6 bases from V and 1 base from J, with 15 bases in between. Germline values: CDR1 SQVTM, CDR2 ANQGSEA. The CDR3 is 14 residues long.

The chain couples TRBV20-1 to TRBJ1-2, with D maybe TRBD1 (6 bases). The length of the CDR3 is 13 residues. Germline loops: CDR1 DFQATT, CDR2 SNEGSKA (reference sequence). V was pared by 4 bases and J by 4 bases, with 13 bases between. CDR3: CSAKVQGPYGYTF. The CDR3 nucleotides read TGCAGTGCTAAAGTGCAGGGGCCCTATGGCTACACCTTC.

The chain employs TRBV2 and TRBJ2-2; 13 bases fit TRBD2. Germline CDR1 and CDR2: SNHLY and FYNNEI. Germline trimming cut 8 bases from V and 4 bases from J; bases unmatched to any gene: 7. This CDR3 comprises 16 residues. The CDR3 DNA follows: TGTGCCAGCTTTACTAGCGGGAGGGCCGCCACCGGGGAGCTGTTTTTT. Protein product: CASFTSGRAATGELFF.

J is TRBJ1-2 and V is TRBV5-1, with 9 bases aligning to TRBD1. The CDR3 consists of 14 residues. Germline V gives CDR1 SGHRS, CDR2 YFSETQ. The V and J ends lost 1 base and 6 bases, in that order; junction bases with no gene match: 4. CDR3 amino acids: CASSLRDRVDGYTF. The CDR3 nucleotides are TGCGCCAGCAGCTTGCGGGACAGGGTGGATGGCTACACCTTC.

This clonotype was detected only once. The chain couples TRBV4-1 to TRBJ1-2, with D maybe TRBD1 (5 bases). Germline V gene sequence: CDR1 MGHRA, CDR2 YSYEKL. The CDR3 runs 15 residues. V shed 1 base and J shed 9 bases, with 18 bases lying between them. The CDR3 bases are TGCGCCAGCAGCCAAGGAGGACCGGGGCCCTTAAGCTACACCTTC. Amino acid sequence: CASSQGGPGPLSYTF.

The CDR3 DNA sequence: TGTGCCAGCAGCACACCCCATGTACAAGGGACAGCCGGTGAGCAGTACTTC. Residues: CASSTPHVQGTAGEQYF. The gene calls are TRBV27 and TRBJ2-7; TRBD1 matches at 7 bases. The CDR3 consists of 17 residues. V was pared by 6 bases and J by 7 bases, with 21 bases of the junction left unmatched. CDR1 and CDR2 (germline): MNHEY, SMNVEV (reference sequence).

The chain combines TRBV6-5 with TRBJ2-4, with D hard to call. This CDR3 comprises 16 residues. The V gene's germline CDR1 is MNHEY and CDR2 SVGAGI. Trimming took off 0 bases at V and 3 bases at J, with 12 bases between the two ends. CDR3 DNA sequence: TGTGCCAGCAGTTACTCGATGGCATGGGTCAAAAACATTCAGTACTTC. It encodes CASSYSMAWVKNIQYF.

CDR3 protein: CASSLQAGGTTDTQYF. In nucleotides, the CDR3 is TGTGCCAGCAGCTTGCAAGCGGGGGGGACAACAGATACGCAGTATTTT. The V gene is TRBV5-4, the J gene TRBJ2-3; TRBD2 matches 10 bases. The CDR3 has 16 residues. CDR1 and CDR2 (germline): SGHNT, YYREEE (reference sequence). V dropped 1 base and J dropped 3; count of bases not matched to a gene: 5. The full variable domain, in which reference TRBV5-4 and TRBJ2-3 provide the parts outside the CDR3, is ETGVTQSPTHLIKTRGQQVTLRCSSQSGHNTVSWYQQALGQGPQFIFQYYREEENGRGNFPPRFSGLQFPNYSSELNVNALELDDSALYLCASSLQAGGTTDTQYFGPGTRLTVL.

The chain couples TRBV19 to TRBJ2-7; D is undetermined. Germline-derived CDR1 and CDR2 are LNHDA and SQIVND (reference sequence). Trimming removed 3 bases at V and 3 bases at J, with 9 bases between. The CDR3 is made up of 13 amino acids. CDR3 region: CASSIGESYEQYF. Here the CDR3 DNA reads TGTGCCAGTAGTATTGGAGAAAGCTACGAGCAGTACTTC. Combining the CDR3 with reference TRBV19 and TRBJ2-7 gives the whole variable domain DGGITQSPKYLFRKEGQNVTLSCEQNLNHDAMYWYRQDPGQGLRLIYYSQIVNDFQKGDIAEGYSVSREKKESFPLTVTSAQKNPTAFYLCASSIGESYEQYFGPGTRLTVT.

The chain couples TRBV2 to TRBJ2-1, with D perhaps TRBD1 (6 bases). Germline values: CDR1 SNHLY, CDR2 FYNNEI. There are 14 residues in the CDR3. Trimming stripped 6 bases from V and 9 bases from J, with 18 bases between. CDR3 in amino acids: CASRPGHGMIEQFF. Written as DNA, the CDR3 is TGTGCCAGCAGGCCGGGACATGGGATGATTGAGCAGTTCTTC.